This TCR beta chain was identified in a study of blood T cell repertoires in COVID-19 (dated by TCRdb to between 2020 and 2021). The study in broad terms: Samples from collaborators originated in the United States, Italy and Spain and spanned both the acute and convalescent phases of COVID-19. The material from the prospective study consisted of cDNA or gDNA derived from T cells, B-cell-depleted T cells, or PBMCs. The dataset comprised deeply sampled blood TCRbeta repertoires from subjects exposed to, actively infected with, or recovered from COVID-19. A freely available public database, intended as a resource for researchers studying the immune response to SARS-CoV-2, is where the repertoires were released. Samples were obtained from the ongoing ImmuneRACE study (first 160 participants) and from about 1,300 subjects provided by 6 global collaborators. A de-identified subject ID, COVID-19 status, age in years and sex were almost always included in the sample metadata. Where HLA class I and class II types were available, the types were taken from metadata supplied by the sample provider, not from assay-based typing. Overall study results and their limits: The amount of clinical and demographic metadata varied by source and participant and was provided uncurated.

The immunoSEQ Assay, a bias-controlled multiplex PCR, was used to amplify TCRbeta CDR3 regions from genomic DNA. In the authors' own workflow: The number of nucleated cells in each sample was estimated from the amplification of reference gene primers within the assay. Sequence reads were collapsed and filtered to measure the absolute abundance of every unique TCRbeta CDR3 rearrangement. Productive Simpson clonality was computed per sample as the square root of Simpson's diversity index over productive rearrangements. TCRdb obtained this table from immuneACCESS and retained in-frame rearrangements with V and J assigned. These tables miss some clones; where compared with another copy, unresolved V genes account for less than half of the shortfall, and the remainder is unexplained. That table gives V, J and clone size, and the DNA gave D and trimming. Present in this sample are roughly 380,000 clones, more than 75% of which were seen just once. The ten top clones hold more than 0.85% of the sample.

Regarding this clone: This receptor's antigen is unknown. No base quality information exists; no much larger clone differs at one position.

Here V drops 0 bases and J drops 6 bases, and the junction holds 6 bases not matched to any gene. Taken from cysteine to phenylalanine, the CDR3 has 15 residues. The read is trimmed to its CDR3 DNA, 45 bases read in frame from base 1. From a lookup of the germline V gene, CDR1 and CDR2 are MNHEY and SVGAGI. Whole blood was collected in K2EDTA tubes by collaborating institutions according to the institutions' own protocols. For TCRbeta analysis, collaborators shipped samples as frozen whole blood, isolated PBMCs, or DNA extracted from either of those sample types. Sequenced material: peripheral blood. Recombination connected TRBV6-5 to TRBJ1-2; 8 junctional bases match TRBD1. The TCR comes from a human donor with acute or convalescent COVID-19. The donor label of this sample is uncertain. The CDR3 corresponds to CASSYSRGHNDGYTF. The DNA sequence is TGTGCCAGCAGTTACTCCAGGGGGCATAATGATGGCTACACCTTC.